This TCR beta chain was captured by sequencing in a study of PD-1 blockade in classical Hodgkin lymphoma. Study-wide points: Newly diagnosed and completely responding patients shared comparable baseline diversity. Undefined causes, possibly disease activity or prior therapy, underlie the repertoire differences. CD4+ TCR diversity climbed significantly by C4D1, unlike CD8+ TCR diversity.

All the patients suffered relapse after autologous stem cell transplantation, and brentuximab vedotin exposure differed. Concerning this clone: The antigen remains undetermined.

The CDR3 runs to 17 residues. V was clipped by 2 bases and J by 7 bases, with 22 bases between them. Germline V gene data show CDR1 as SEHNR and CDR2 as FQNEAQ (reference sequence). Generated by immunoSEQ multiplex PCR, the TCRdb table keeps only in-frame clones and is missing some. Of around 96,000 clones in the sample, approximately 83% were seen once. The gene calls are TRBV7-9 and TRBJ2-3; D possibly corresponds to TRBD2 (6 bases). Sequenced material: peripheral blood mononuclear cells (PBMCs), taken at baseline. This clonotype originated in a human donor with classical Hodgkin lymphoma. In nucleotides, the CDR3 is TGTGCCAGCAGCTTAACGGGCGGGGCGTCCTCGTTTAATACGCAGTATTTT. It codes for CASSLTGGASSFNTQYF. Variable domain in full (rest from reference TRBV7-9 and TRBJ2-3): DTGVSQNPRHKITKRGQNVTFRCDPISEHNRLYWYRQTLGQGPEFLTYFQNEAQLEKSRLLSDRFSAERPKGSFSTLEIQRTEQGDSAMYLCASSLTGGASSFNTQYFGPGTRLTVL.